Below are 20 T cell receptor beta chains sequenced from a single sample in a study of T cell responses to AZD1222 COVID-19 vaccine. The protocol was immunoSEQ multiplex PCR, while the TCRdb copy is restricted to in-frame clones and leaves out a portion. This table has about 160,000 clones, over 75% appearing once. Source: peripheral blood, taken on day 0 of AZD1222 vaccination. Receptor source: an adult in good health.

V usage is TRBV7-9 and J usage is TRBJ1-1; D not certain. Trimming removed 5 bases at V and 4 bases at J, with 8 bases between. The germline CDR1 and CDR2 sequences are SEHNR and FQNEAQ (reference sequence). The CDR3 covers 12 residues. The CDR3 DNA follows: TGTGCCAGCAGCACGCGGTCCACTGAAGCTTTCTTT. Translation: CASSTRSTEAFF.

This clone was observed once. The CDR3 region is CASSRRGTNQPQHF. CDR3 sequence (DNA): TGTGCCAGCAGCCGAAGGGGCACCAATCAGCCCCAGCATTTT. The rearrangement links TRBV4-2 to TRBJ1-5; D perhaps matches TRBD1 (5 bases). There are 14 residues in the CDR3. V gave up 4 bases and J gave up 3 bases, with 10 bases separating them. Per germline, CDR1 LGHNA and CDR2 YNFKEQ.

The chain carries TRBV5-1 and TRBJ1-1; D not certain. The CDR3 loop spans 19 amino acids. Per germline, CDR1 SGHRS and CDR2 YFSETQ. The V gene lost 4 bases and the J gene lost 6 bases, with 31 bases spanning the gap. CDR3 protein: CASSRQPAAGDATVSEAFF. The CDR3, as DNA: TGCGCCAGCAGCCGCCAGCCCGCGGCCGGGGATGCCACAGTATCTGAAGCTTTCTTT.

V usage is TRBV23-1 and J usage is TRBJ1-2, with D unclear. TRBV23-1 is recorded as an ORF, its role being uncertain. The CDR3 is made up of 17 amino acids. Trimming pared 3 bases from V and 0 bases from J, leaving 17 bases between. CDR3 sequence: CASSHPRPANANYGYTF. As DNA, the CDR3 is TGCGCCAGCAGTCATCCTCGGCCAGCGAATGCTAACTATGGCTACACCTTC.

V usage is TRBV3-1 (or the pseudogene TRBV3-2) and J usage is TRBJ1-4, with unresolved D. V lost 1 base to trimming and J lost 7 bases, with 4 bases between them. CDR1 LGHDT and CDR2 YNNKEL come from the germline V gene (reference sequence). This CDR3 has 12 residues. The CDR3 loop reads CASSQVSEKLFF. As DNA, the CDR3 is TGTGCCAGCAGCCAAGTCAGTGAAAAACTGTTTTTT.

V is TRBV11-1 and J is TRBJ1-1; D is uncertain. Germline assignment: CDR1 SGHAT and CDR2 FQDESV (reference sequence). V was pared by 5 bases and J by 4 bases, with 11 bases between. The CDR3 runs 13 residues. CDR3 residues: CASSRVLSTEAFF. CDR3 nucleotide sequence: TGTGCCAGCAGCAGAGTTTTAAGCACTGAAGCTTTCTTT. Complete variable domain (other parts from reference TRBV11-1 and TRBJ1-1): EAEVAQSPRYKITEKSQAVAFWCDPISGHATLYWYRQILGQGPELLVQFQDESVVDDSQLPKDRFSAERLKGVDSTLKIQPAELGDSAMYLCASSRVLSTEAFFGQGTRLTVV.

The chain has TRBV18 and TRBJ1-6; D remains unclear. Trimming cost V 1 base and J 12 bases, with 7 bases left between them. The CDR3 has 12 residues. The V gene's germline CDR1 is KGHSH and CDR2 LQKENI. The CDR3 sequence: CASSPLSQPLHF. The CDR3 bases are TGTGCCAGCTCACCACTTTCACAACCCCTCCACTTT.

This chain connects TRBV7-3 to TRBJ2-2; tentatively, D is TRBD2 (6 bases). Germline V gene lookup returns CDR1 SGHTA and CDR2 FQGTGA. This CDR3 has 15 residues. V was clipped by 3 bases and J by 2 bases, with 10 bases between them. The CDR3 sequence: CASSLGLQNTGELFF. In DNA, the CDR3 is TGTGCCAGCAGCTTGGGACTCCAAAACACCGGGGAGCTGTTTTTT.

This sequence joins TRBV19 and TRBJ1-1, with a tentative D call TRBD1 (6 bases). The germline V gene has CDR1 LNHDA and CDR2 SQIVND (reference sequence). Trimming pared 7 bases from V and 5 bases from J, leaving 20 bases between. This CDR3 is 15 amino acids long. The CDR3 DNA is TGTGCCAGTACCCCGACTGAGGGGGGGAGGACTGAAGCTTTCTTT. Protein: CASTPTEGGRTEAFF.

The chain uses TRBV10-2 and TRBJ2-7, with 10 bases aligning to TRBD2. The CDR3 spans 15 residues. Looked up from germline, CDR1 is WSHSY and CDR2 is SAAADI. Trimming removed 4 bases from V and 6 bases from J; junction bases left unmatched: 9. DNA of the CDR3: TGCGCCAGCAGTGGTAGAGCGGGGGGGCCCTCCGAGCAGTACGTC. This codes for CASSGRAGGPSEQYV.

Only one count was recorded for this clone. The CDR3 protein is CASSFRGGQPQHF. Here the CDR3 DNA reads TGTGCCAGCAGTTTCAGGGGGGGTCAGCCCCAGCATTTT. The chain has TRBV28 and TRBJ1-5, with 7 bases lining up with TRBD1. In germline, CDR1 is MDHEN, CDR2 SYDVKM. This CDR3 region has 13 residues. The trim removed 3 bases at V and 6 bases at J, leaving 2 bases unmatched.

This chain links TRBV21-1 with TRBJ2-3; whether TRBD1, the table's D call, matches the DNA was not checked. TRBV21-1 is an annotated pseudogene. The CDR3 runs 14 residues. As DNA, the CDR3 is TGTGCCAGCAGCAAGGTGACAAGCACAGATACGCAGTATTTT. Translation: CASSKVTSTDTQYF.

The chain combines TRBV16 with TRBJ2-7; the D gene is possibly TRBD1 (5 bases). V was shortened by 1 base and J by 3 bases, with 16 bases between the two germline ends. Germline-derived CDR1 and CDR2 are KGHSY and FQNENV. This CDR3 has 16 amino acids. The DNA for the CDR3 is TGTGCCAGCAGCCAATTCTCCGAGACAGAGAACTACGAGCAGTACTTC. Translation gives CASSQFSETENYEQYF.

The V and J genes are TRBV5-6 and TRBJ1-3; D unresolved. Germline loops: CDR1 SGHDT, CDR2 YYEEEE. This CDR3 is 15 amino acids long. The V end lost 5 bases, the J end lost 0 bases, and 12 bases lay between the germline ends. The CDR3 DNA reads as TGTGCCAGCAGTCCGGTGGCGGGCTCTGGAAACACCATATATTTT. It codes for CASSPVAGSGNTIYF.

This clone has just a few counts. V usage is TRBV4-3 and J usage is TRBJ1-1; D might be TRBD1 (5 bases). Germline CDR1 reads LGHNA; CDR2 reads YSLEER. V shed 4 bases and J shed 0 bases, with 15 bases lying between them. The CDR3 totals 16 residues. The CDR3 loop reads CASSPTQGSLNTEAFF. In nucleotides, the CDR3 is TGCGCCAGCAGCCCGACTCAGGGCAGTCTGAACACTGAAGCTTTCTTT.

The chain links TRBV5-6 to TRBJ2-1; TRBD2 matches 7 bases. Germline V lookup: CDR1 SGHDT, CDR2 YYEEEE. The CDR3 totals 13 residues. V was clipped by 0 bases and J by 6 bases; unmatched bases: 0. The CDR3 DNA follows: TGTGCCAGCAGCTTGGCGGGGGGCAATGAGCAGTTCTTC. Its protein product is CASSLAGGNEQFF.

The chain links TRBV24-1 to TRBJ1-1, with 7 bases aligning to TRBD1. The CDR3 has 15 residues. V lost 1 base and J lost 4; bases outside the gene matches: 5. Germline V gives CDR1 KGHDR, CDR2 SFDVKD. The CDR3 sequence is CATSDLQGRGTEAFF. The CDR3 DNA reads as TGTGCCACCAGTGATTTACAGGGGAGAGGCACTGAAGCTTTCTTT.

This chain uses TRBV5-4 with TRBJ2-2; 10 positions agree with TRBD2. The germline V gene encodes CDR1 SGHNT and CDR2 YYREEE (reference sequence). The CDR3 sequence is 15 residues long. The V segment lost 1 base and the J segment 7 bases; nucleotides outside the gene matches: 4. Written as DNA, the CDR3 is TGTGCCAGCAGCTTGAGCGGGGGGGCAATCGGGGAGCTGTTTTTT. This sequence encodes CASSLSGGAIGELFF.

CDR3 amino acids: CASSFGLFVGQEQYF. CDR3 nucleotides: TGTGCCAGCAGCTTTGGTTTGTTTGTGGGACAGGAGCAGTATTTT. The chain couples TRBV7-2 to TRBJ2-3; 8 bases fit TRBD1. Germline CDR1 reads SGHTA; CDR2 reads FQGNSA. J lost 11 bases, V lost 3 bases, and 13 bases had no gene match. This CDR3 comprises 15 residues.

This CDR3 reads CASSEDSDSGNTIYF. The CDR3 coding sequence is TGTGCCAGCAGTGAAGACAGTGACTCTGGAAACACCATATATTTT. The chain joins TRBV6-1 to TRBJ1-3; D gene unclear. Germline CDR1 is MNHNS and CDR2 is SASEGT. The CDR3 has 15 amino acids. V dropped 1 base and J dropped 0 bases, with 7 bases sitting between them.